In its sample, the clone carrying this T cell receptor beta chain was seen a few times. Its antigen is unknown. Expressed TCRB transcripts were sequenced because the entire RNA isolate underwent reverse transcription. Naive, central memory and regulatory T cell samples averaged roughly 3.4 million immunoSEQ reads each. The assay was immunoSEQ multiplex PCR, and TCRdb's table has in-frame clones only and misses some. This sample has a few hundred thousand clones; approximately 13% occur once, and the top ten carry roughly 0.036%. CDR1 is SGHRS and CDR2 is YFSETQ in the germline V gene. The CDR3 is made up of 14 amino acids. V lost 0 bases to trimming and J lost 8 bases, with 13 bases between them. The authors obtained over 98% purity in all sorted populations. The data were obtained in a study of beta chain features in type 1 diabetes. Study-wide results and limits: Naive, central memory and regulatory TCRB repertoires appeared more similar among patients than healthy donors. The study found moderately but significantly shorter TCRB CDR3s in all four CD4+ subsets of Type 1 diabetes patients.

The clonotype originates from a man aged 25 to 40 in good health. The J gene is TRBJ2-3, the V gene TRBV5-1, with a weak D call TRBD2 (5 bases). Source material: naive CD4+ T cells from blood. CDR3: CASSLDGELGTQYF. CDR3 bases: TGCGCCAGCAGCTTGGATGGGGAGCTGGGTACGCAGTATTTT.